This T cell receptor (beta chain) was sequenced for a study of cytomegalovirus exposure and HLA in healthy donors. Study-wide points: The classifier, whose performance was assessed in both the original and validation cohorts, reportedly diagnosed cytomegalovirus status with high specificity and sensitivity. Rarity marked most TCR sequences, yet some public TCRs occurred in many donors. The authors listed 150 to 200 TCR beta chains as cytomegalovirus-associated.

It was the roughly 110-subject validation cohort, separate from the roughly 700-subject first cohort, to which the donors belonged. The sample holds one count of this clone. The antigen remains undetermined. Germline V CDR1 and CDR2: LGHNA, YNFKEQ. V was pared by 2 bases and J by 6 bases, with 7 bases between. The CDR3 runs to 12 residues. The data were produced by immunoSEQ multiplex PCR, yet TCRdb's version contains in-frame clones alone and is incomplete. The sample lists more than 90,000 clones; approximately 91% were seen once. Sequencing input: PBMCs. V is TRBV4-2 and J is TRBJ1-2, with unresolved D. The sequence was obtained from a man between 18 and 29 years old in good health and CMV-seropositive. The CDR3 DNA follows: TGTGCCAGCAGCCAATTTGAGGATGGCTACACCTTC. Translated: CASSQFEDGYTF.